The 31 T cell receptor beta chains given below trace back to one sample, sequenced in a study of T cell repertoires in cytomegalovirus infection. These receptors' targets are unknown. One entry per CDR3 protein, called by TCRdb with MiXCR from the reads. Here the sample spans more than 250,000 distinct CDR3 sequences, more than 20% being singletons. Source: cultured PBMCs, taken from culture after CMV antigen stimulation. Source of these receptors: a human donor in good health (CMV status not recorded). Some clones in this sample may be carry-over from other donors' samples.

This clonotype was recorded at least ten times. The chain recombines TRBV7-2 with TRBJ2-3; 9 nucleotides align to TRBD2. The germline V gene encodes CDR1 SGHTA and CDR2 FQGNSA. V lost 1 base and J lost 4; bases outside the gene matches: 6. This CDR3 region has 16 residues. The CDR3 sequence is CASSLGGRGGADTQYF. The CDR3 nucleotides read TGTGCCAGCAGCTTAGGCGGGAGGGGGGGCGCAGATACGCAGTATTTT.

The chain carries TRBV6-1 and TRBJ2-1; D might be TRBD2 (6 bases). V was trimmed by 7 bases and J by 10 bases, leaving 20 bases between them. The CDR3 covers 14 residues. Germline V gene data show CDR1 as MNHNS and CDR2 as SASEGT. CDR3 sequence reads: CASMGRTLLGEQFF. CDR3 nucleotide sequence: TGTGCCAGCATGGGGAGGACCCTGCTGGGAGAGCAGTTCTTC.

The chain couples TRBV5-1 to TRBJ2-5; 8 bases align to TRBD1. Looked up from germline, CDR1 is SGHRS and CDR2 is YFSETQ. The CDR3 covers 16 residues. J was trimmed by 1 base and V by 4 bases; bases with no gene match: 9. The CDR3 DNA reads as TGCGCCAGCAGCATGGGACAGGTGGAGGCCCAAGAGACCCAGTACTTC. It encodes CASSMGQVEAQETQYF.

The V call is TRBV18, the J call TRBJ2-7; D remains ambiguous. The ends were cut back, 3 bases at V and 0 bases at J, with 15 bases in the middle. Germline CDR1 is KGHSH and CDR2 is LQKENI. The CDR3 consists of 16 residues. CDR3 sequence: CASSPVVGSFSYEQYF. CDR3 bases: TGTGCCAGCTCACCTGTCGTCGGATCCTTCTCCTACGAGCAGTACTTC. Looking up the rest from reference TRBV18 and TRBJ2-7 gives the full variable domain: NAGVMQNPRHLVRRRGQEARLRCSPMKGHSHVYWYRQLPEEGLKFMVYLQKENIIDESGMPKERFSAEFPKEGPSILRIQQVVRGDSAAYFCASSPVVGSFSYEQYFGPGTRLTVT.

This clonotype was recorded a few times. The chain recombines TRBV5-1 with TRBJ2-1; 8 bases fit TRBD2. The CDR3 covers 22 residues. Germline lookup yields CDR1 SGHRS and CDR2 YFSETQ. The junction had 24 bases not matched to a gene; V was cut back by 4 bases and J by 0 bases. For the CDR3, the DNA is TGCGCCAGCAGCCTTGCGGTGGCGGGAGGCCCCGTAGCCTCGAGCTCCTACAATGAGCAGTTCTTC. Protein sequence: CASSLAVAGGPVASSSYNEQFF.

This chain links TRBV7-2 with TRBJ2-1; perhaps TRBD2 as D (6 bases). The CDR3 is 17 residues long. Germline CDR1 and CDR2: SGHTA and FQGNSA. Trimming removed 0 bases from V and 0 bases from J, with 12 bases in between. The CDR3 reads CASSLALLASSYNEQFF. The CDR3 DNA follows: TGTGCCAGCAGCTTAGCGCTGCTAGCGAGCTCCTACAATGAGCAGTTCTTC.

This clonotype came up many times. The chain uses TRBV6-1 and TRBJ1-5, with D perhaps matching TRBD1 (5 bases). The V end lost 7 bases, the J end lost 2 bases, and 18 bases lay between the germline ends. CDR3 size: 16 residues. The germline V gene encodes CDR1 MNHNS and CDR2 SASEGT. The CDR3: CASNRKAIIGNQPQHF. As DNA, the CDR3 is TGTGCCAGCAACAGGAAGGCTATAATCGGCAATCAGCCCCAGCATTTT.

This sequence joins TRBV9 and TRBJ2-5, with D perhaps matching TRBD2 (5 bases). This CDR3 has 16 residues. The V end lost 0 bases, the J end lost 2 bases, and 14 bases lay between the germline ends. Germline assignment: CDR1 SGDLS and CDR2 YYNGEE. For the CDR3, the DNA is TGTGCCAGCAGCGTAGTAGGCGTGGACTCGCAAGAGACCCAGTACTTC. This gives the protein CASSVVGVDSQETQYF. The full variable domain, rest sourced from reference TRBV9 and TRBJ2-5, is DSGVTQTPKHLITATGQRVTLRCSPRSGDLSVYWYQQSLDQGLQFLIQYYNGEERAKGNILERFSAQQFPDLHSELNLSSLELGDSALYFCASSVVGVDSQETQYFGPGTRLLVL.

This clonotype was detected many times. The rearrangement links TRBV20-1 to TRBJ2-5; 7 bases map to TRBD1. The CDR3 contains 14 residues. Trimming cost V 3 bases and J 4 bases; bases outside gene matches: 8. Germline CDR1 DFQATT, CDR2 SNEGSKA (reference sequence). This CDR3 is CSASIPPGGETQYF. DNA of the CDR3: TGCAGTGCTAGTATACCCCCAGGGGGAGAGACCCAGTACTTC.

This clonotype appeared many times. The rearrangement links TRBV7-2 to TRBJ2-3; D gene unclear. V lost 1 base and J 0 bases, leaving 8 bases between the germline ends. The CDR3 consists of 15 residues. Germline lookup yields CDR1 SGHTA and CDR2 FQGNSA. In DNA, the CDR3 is TGTGCCAGCAGCTTAGGTGTTTTGAGCACAGATACGCAGTATTTT. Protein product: CASSLGVLSTDTQYF.

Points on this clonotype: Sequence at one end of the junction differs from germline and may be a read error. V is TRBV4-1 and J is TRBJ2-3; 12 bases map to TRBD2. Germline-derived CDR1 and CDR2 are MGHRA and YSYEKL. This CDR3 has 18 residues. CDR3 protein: CASSPLESTSGRTDTQYF. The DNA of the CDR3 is TGTGCCAGCAGCCCCTTGGAGTCTACTAGCGGGAGGACAGATACGCAGTATTTT.

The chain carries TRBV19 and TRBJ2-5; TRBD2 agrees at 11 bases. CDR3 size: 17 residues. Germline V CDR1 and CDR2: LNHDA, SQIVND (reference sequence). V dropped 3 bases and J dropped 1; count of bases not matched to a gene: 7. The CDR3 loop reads CASSIGTSGLFQETQYF. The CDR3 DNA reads TGTGCCAGTAGTATCGGGACTAGCGGCCTTTTCCAAGAGACCCAGTACTTC.

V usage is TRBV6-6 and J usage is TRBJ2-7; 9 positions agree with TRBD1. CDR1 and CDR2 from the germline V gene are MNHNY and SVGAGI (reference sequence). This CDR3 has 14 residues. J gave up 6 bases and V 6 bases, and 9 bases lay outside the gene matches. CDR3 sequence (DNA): TGTGCCAGCAGACCGGGACAGGGCCTGCTCGAGCAGTACGTC. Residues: CASRPGQGLLEQYV.

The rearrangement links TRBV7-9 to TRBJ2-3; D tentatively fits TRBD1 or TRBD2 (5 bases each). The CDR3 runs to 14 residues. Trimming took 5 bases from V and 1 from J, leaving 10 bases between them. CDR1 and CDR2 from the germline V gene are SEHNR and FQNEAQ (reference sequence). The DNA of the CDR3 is TGTGCCAGCAGCCCCTGGGACCGCACAGATACGCAGTATTTT. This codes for CASSPWDRTDTQYF.

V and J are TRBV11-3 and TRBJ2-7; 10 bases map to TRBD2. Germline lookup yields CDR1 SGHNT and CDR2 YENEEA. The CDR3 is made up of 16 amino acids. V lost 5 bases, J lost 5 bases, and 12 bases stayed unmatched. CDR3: CASSPSGLAGVDEQYF. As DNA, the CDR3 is TGTGCCAGCAGCCCATCAGGGCTAGCGGGAGTGGACGAGCAGTACTTC.

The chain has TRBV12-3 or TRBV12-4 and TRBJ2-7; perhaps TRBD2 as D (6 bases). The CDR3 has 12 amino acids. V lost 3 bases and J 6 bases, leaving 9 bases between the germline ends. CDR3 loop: CASSFGGSEQYV. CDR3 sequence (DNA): TGTGCCAGCAGTTTCGGGGGTTCCGAGCAGTACGTC.

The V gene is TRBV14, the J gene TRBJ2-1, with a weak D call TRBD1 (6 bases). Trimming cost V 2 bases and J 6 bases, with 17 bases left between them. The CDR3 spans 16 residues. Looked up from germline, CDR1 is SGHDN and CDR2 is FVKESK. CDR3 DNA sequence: TGTGCCAGCAGCCAAAATCAGGGGCTGGGTGTCAATGAGCAGTTCTTC. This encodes CASSQNQGLGVNEQFF.

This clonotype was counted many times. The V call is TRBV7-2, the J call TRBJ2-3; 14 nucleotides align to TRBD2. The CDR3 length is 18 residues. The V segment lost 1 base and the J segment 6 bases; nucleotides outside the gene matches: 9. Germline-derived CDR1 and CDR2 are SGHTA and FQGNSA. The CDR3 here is CASSLGLAGGFISDTQYF. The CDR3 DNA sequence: TGTGCCAGCAGCTTAGGACTAGCGGGAGGGTTTATTTCGGATACGCAGTATTTT. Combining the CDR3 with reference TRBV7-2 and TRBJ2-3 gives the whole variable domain GAGVSQSPSNKVTEKGKDVELRCDPISGHTALYWYRQSLGQGLEFLIYFQGNSAPDKSGLPSDRFSAERTGGSVSTLTIQRTQQEDSAVYLCASSLGLAGGFISDTQYFGPGTRLTVL.

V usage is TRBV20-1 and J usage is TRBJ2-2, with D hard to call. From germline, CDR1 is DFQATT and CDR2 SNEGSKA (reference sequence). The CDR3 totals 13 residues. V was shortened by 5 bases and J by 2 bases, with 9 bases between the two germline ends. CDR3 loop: CSAPSVNTGELFF. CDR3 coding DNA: TGCAGTGCTCCTTCCGTCAACACCGGGGAGCTGTTTTTT.

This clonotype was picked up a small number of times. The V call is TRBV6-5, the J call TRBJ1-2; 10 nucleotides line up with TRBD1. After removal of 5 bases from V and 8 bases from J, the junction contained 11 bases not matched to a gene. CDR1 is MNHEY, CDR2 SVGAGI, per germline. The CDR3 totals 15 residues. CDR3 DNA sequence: TGTGCCAGCAGTCTATCGGGACAGGGGTGGTACGGCTACACCTTC. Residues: CASSLSGQGWYGYTF.

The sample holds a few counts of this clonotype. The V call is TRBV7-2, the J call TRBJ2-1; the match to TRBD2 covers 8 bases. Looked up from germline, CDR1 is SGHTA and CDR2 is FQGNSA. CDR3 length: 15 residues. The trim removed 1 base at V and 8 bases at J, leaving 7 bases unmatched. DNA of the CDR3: TGTGCCAGCAGCTTAGATACCGGGAGGGGCTATGAGCAGTTCTTC. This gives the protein CASSLDTGRGYEQFF.

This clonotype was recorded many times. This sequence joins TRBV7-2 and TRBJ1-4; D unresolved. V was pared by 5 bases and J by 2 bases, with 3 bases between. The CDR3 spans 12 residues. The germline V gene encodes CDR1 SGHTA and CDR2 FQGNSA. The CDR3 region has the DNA TGTGCCAGCAGCCCTACTAATGAAAAACTGTTTTTT. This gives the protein CASSPTNEKLFF.

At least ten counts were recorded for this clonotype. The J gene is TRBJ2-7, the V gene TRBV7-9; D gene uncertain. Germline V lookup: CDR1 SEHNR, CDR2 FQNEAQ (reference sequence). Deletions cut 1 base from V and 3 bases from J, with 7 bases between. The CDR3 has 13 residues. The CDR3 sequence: CASSLGDGYEQYV. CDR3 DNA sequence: TGTGCCAGCAGCTTAGGGGATGGCTACGAGCAGTACGTC.

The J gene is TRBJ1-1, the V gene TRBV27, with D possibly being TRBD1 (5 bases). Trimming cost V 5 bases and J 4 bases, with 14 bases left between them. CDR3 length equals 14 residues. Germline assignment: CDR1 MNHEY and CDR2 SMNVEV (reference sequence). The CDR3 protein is CASSKPGFPTEAFF. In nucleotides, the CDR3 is TGTGCCAGCAGTAAACCAGGGTTCCCCACTGAAGCTTTCTTT.

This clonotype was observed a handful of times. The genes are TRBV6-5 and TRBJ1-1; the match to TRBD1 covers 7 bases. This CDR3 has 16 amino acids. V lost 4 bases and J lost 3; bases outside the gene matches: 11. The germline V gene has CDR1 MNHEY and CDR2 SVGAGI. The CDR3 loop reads CASSSGQVGMYTEAFF. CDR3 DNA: TGTGCCAGCAGTTCAGGACAGGTCGGTATGTACACTGAAGCTTTCTTT.

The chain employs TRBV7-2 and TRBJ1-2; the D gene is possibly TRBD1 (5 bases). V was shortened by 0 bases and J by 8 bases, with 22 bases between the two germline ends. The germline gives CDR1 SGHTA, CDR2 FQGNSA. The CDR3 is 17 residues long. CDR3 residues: CASSLASILGRAIGYTF. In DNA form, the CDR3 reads TGTGCCAGCAGCTTAGCAAGTATCTTAGGCAGGGCTATCGGCTACACCTTC.

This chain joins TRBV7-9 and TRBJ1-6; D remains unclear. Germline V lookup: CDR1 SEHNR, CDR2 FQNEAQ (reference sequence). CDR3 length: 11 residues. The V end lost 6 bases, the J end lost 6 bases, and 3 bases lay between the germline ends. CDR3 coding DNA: TGTGCCAGCAGTCCTAATTCACCCCTCCACTTT. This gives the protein CASSPNSPLHF.

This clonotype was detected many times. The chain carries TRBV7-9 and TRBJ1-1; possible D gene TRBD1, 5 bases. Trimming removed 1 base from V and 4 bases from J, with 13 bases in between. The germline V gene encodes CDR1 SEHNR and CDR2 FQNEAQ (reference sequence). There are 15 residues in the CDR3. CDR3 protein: CASSLVPGESTEAFF. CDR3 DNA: TGTGCCAGCAGCTTAGTGCCGGGGGAGAGCACTGAAGCTTTCTTT.

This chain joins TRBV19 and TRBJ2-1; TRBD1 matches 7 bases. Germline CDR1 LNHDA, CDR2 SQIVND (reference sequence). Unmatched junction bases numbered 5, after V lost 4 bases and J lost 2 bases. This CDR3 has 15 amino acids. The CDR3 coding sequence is TGTGCCAGTAGTACCGGACAGGTAACCTACAATGAGCAGTTCTTC. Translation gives CASSTGQVTYNEQFF.

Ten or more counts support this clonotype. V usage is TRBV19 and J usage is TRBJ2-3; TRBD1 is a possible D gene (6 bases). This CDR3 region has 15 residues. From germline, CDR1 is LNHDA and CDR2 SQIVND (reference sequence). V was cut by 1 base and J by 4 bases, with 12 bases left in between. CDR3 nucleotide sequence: TGTGCCAGTAGTATAGCAGGGGCAGGGGCAGATACGCAGTATTTT. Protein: CASSIAGAGADTQYF.

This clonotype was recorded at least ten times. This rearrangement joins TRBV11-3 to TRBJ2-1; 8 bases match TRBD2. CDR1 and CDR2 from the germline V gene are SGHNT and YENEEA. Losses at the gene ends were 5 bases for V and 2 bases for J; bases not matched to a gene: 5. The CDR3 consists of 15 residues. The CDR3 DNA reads TGTGCCAGCAGCGTGCGGGAGGTACCCTACAATGAGCAGTTCTTC. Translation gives CASSVREVPYNEQFF. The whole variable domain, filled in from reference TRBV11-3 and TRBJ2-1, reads EAGVVQSPRYKIIEKKQPVAFWCNPISGHNTLYWYLQNLGQGPELLIRYENEEAVDDSQLPKDRFSAERLKGVDSTLKIQPAELGDSAVYLCASSVREVPYNEQFFGPGTRLTVL.